The 19 T cell receptor beta chains presented below share a single source sample, sequenced in a study of T cell repertoires in cytomegalovirus infection. TCRdb fed the reads into MiXCR, producing one record per CDR3 protein. The repertoire holds 110,000 to 150,000 distinct CDR3 sequences, with around 32% as singletons. Antigens for these TCRs are unknown. Sequencing used CD8+ T cells from cultured PBMCs, obtained from culture after CMV antigen stimulation. These receptors were obtained from a human donor in good health (CMV status not recorded). Some clones in this sample may be carry-over from other donors' samples.

J is TRBJ1-5 and V is TRBV5-6; D ambiguous. Trimming shortened V by 4 bases and J by 9 bases, and 14 bases separated the two germline ends. The CDR3 covers 13 residues. Germline loops: CDR1 SGHDT, CDR2 YYEEEE. For the CDR3, the DNA is TGTGCCAGCAGCCTGGGGATTCGAGGGCCCCAGCATTTT. Amino acids: CASSLGIRGPQHF.

This chain connects TRBV7-9 to TRBJ1-1; no reliable D call. V lost 5 bases to trimming and J lost 1 base, with 8 bases between them. The CDR3 is made up of 13 amino acids. Germline CDR1 SEHNR, CDR2 FQNEAQ (reference sequence). The CDR3 here is CASSLHTNTEAFF. In DNA, the CDR3 is TGTGCCAGCAGCCTCCACACGAACACTGAAGCTTTCTTT.

This clonotype was detected many times. The genes are TRBV7-8 and TRBJ2-1; 13 nucleotides match TRBD2. The CDR3 length is 16 residues. From germline, CDR1 is SGHVS and CDR2 FQNEAQ. With 5 bases clipped from V and 6 bases from J, the junction kept 7 bases outside the gene matches. The CDR3 DNA reads TGTGCCAGCAGCCCGTGGACTAGCGGGGGCCTCAATGAGCAGTTCTTC. Protein product: CASSPWTSGGLNEQFF.

In this sample, this clonotype turned up many times. This chain uses TRBV7-8 with TRBJ2-5, with D possibly matching TRBD2 (6 bases). This CDR3 is built from 13 residues. The germline gives CDR1 SGHVS, CDR2 FQNEAQ. V lost 6 bases to trimming and J lost 5 bases, with 13 bases between them. The CDR3 sequence: CASSQAAGETQYF. CDR3 bases: TGTGCCAGCAGTCAGGCGGCGGGGGAGACCCAGTACTTC.

The J gene is TRBJ1-6, the V gene TRBV13; possible D gene TRBD1, 6 bases. CDR1 and CDR2 (germline): PRHDT, FYEKMQ (reference sequence). V gave up 2 bases and J gave up 7 bases, with 12 bases separating them. The CDR3 loop spans 15 amino acids. CDR3 amino acids: CASSLLGAGNSPLHF. CDR3 coding DNA: TGTGCCAGCAGCTTACTGGGGGCAGGCAATTCACCCCTCCACTTT.

The V and J genes are TRBV7-9 and TRBJ2-7; D perhaps matches TRBD1 (5 bases). V was pared by 1 base and J by 5 bases, with 9 bases between. The V gene's germline CDR1 is SEHNR and CDR2 FQNEAQ (reference sequence). This CDR3 region has 13 residues. CDR3 bases: TGTGCCAGCAGCTTAGGACAGATAAACGAGCAGTACTTC. It codes for CASSLGQINEQYF.

V usage is TRBV29-1 and J usage is TRBJ1-2; no clear D. This CDR3 region has 14 residues. Germline V gene sequence: CDR1 SQVTM, CDR2 ANQGSEA. The germline V and J ends were trimmed by 4 bases and 3 bases, with 15 bases remaining between them. CDR3 loop: CSVAFYGTHYGYTF. The CDR3 nucleotides read TGCAGCGTTGCCTTCTATGGCACTCACTATGGCTACACCTTC.

This chain's CDR3 is CSAREVSAPNTGELFF. The CDR3 DNA follows: TGCAGTGCTAGAGAGGTTAGCGCTCCGAACACCGGGGAGCTGTTTTTT. V and J are TRBV20-1 and TRBJ2-2; D is possibly TRBD2 (5 bases). Germline V gene data show CDR1 as DFQATT and CDR2 as SNEGSKA (reference sequence). The CDR3 is 16 amino acids. V lost 0 bases, J lost 0 bases, and 11 bases lay in between.

V gene TRBV10-3 combines with J gene TRBJ2-2, with D hard to call. The CDR3 runs to 14 residues. The V gene's germline CDR1 is ENHRY and CDR2 SYGVKD. V lost 2 bases and J 4 bases, leaving 8 bases between the germline ends. CDR3 amino acids: CAISEGEPTGELFF. CDR3 nucleotides: TGTGCCATCAGTGAGGGGGAACCCACCGGGGAGCTGTTTTTT.

The chain recombines TRBV7-2 with TRBJ2-7; 9 bases are shared with TRBD1. Germline assignment: CDR1 SGHTA and CDR2 FQGNSA. The CDR3 loop spans 15 amino acids. V gave up 2 bases and J gave up 4 bases; unmatched junction bases: 6. CDR3 nucleotide sequence: TGTGCCAGCAGCTTATGGGGGACAGGGAATTACGAGCAGTACTTC. Its protein product is CASSLWGTGNYEQYF.

This clonotype was counted many times. The chain uses TRBV6-1 and TRBJ2-1; D remains unclear. The V end was cut by 4 bases, the J end by 6 bases, with 7 bases between. Germline V lookup: CDR1 MNHNS, CDR2 SASEGT. The CDR3 runs to 12 residues. The chain's CDR3 is CASSVLTNEQFF. DNA for the CDR3: TGTGCCAGCAGTGTCCTGACCAATGAGCAGTTCTTC.

CDR3 coding DNA: TGTGCCAGCATCCAAGTCCCCAACAATGAGCAGTTCTTC. It yields the protein CASIQVPNNEQFF. The chain links TRBV6-6 to TRBJ2-1; D is undetermined. This CDR3 region has 13 residues. V lost 7 bases to trimming and J lost 5 bases, with 12 bases between them. Per the germline V gene, CDR1 is MNHNY and CDR2 is SVGAGI (reference sequence).

As regards this clonotype: Being one base from a much bigger clone, this may be a read error. The chain has TRBV5-1 and TRBJ2-3, with 16 bases identical to TRBD2. Germline values: CDR1 SGHRS, CDR2 YFSETQ. V was pared by 2 bases and J by 8 bases, with 14 bases of the junction left unmatched. The CDR3 contains 19 residues. This chain's CDR3 is CASSFFGTSGGAVAGTQYF. As DNA, the CDR3 is TGCGCCAGCAGCTTCTTTGGGACTAGCGGGGGGGCGGTCGCAGGTACGCAGTATTTT.

This clonotype was counted only a few times. The rearrangement uses TRBV2 and TRBJ2-1, with 9 positions matching TRBD2. Germline assignment: CDR1 SNHLY and CDR2 FYNNEI. The CDR3 is 13 residues long. With 10 bases clipped from V and 2 bases from J, the junction kept 3 bases outside the gene matches. CDR3 nucleotides: TGTGCCACCGTAGCGGGGGCCTACAATGAGCAGTTCTTC. Translating gives CATVAGAYNEQFF.

This clonotype has just a few counts. The chain is built from TRBV6-5 and TRBJ2-3; a possible D gene is TRBD2 (6 bases). CDR3 size: 15 residues. Germline V CDR1 and CDR2: MNHEY, SVGAGI. With 2 bases removed from V and 2 bases from J, the gap between germline ends came to 11 bases. This CDR3 is CASSYGAGNTDTQYF. The CDR3 coding sequence is TGTGCCAGCAGTTACGGCGCGGGAAACACAGATACGCAGTATTTT.

The genes are TRBV24-1 and TRBJ2-3, with D possibly TRBD2 on 7 matching bases. Germline V gene lookup returns CDR1 KGHDR and CDR2 SFDVKD. There are 14 residues in the CDR3. Trimming removed 4 bases at V and 5 bases at J, with 12 bases between. In DNA, the CDR3 is TGTGCCACCAGTGAGTCGGGGGGCTTAGATACGCAGTATTTT. Translated: CATSESGGLDTQYF.

This clonotype has just a few counts. This chain connects TRBV27 to TRBJ2-5, with TRBD1 as a possible D gene (6 bases). This CDR3 region has 15 residues. V was cut by 8 bases and J by 4 bases, with 20 bases left in between. In germline, CDR1 is MNHEY, CDR2 SMNVEV (reference sequence). The CDR3 loop is CASRTGWDTGETQYF. The CDR3 DNA sequence: TGTGCCAGCCGTACAGGGTGGGACACGGGAGAGACCCAGTACTTC.

This clonotype was recorded a few times. This chain links TRBV28 with TRBJ1-5; D perhaps matches TRBD1 (6 bases). V was clipped by 2 bases and J by 0 bases, with 14 bases between them. Germline V gene data show CDR1 as MDHEN and CDR2 as SYDVKM. The CDR3 is 17 residues long. The CDR3, as DNA: TGTGCCAGCAGTTTAAGGTGGGGGGGACATAGCAATCAGCCCCAGCATTTT. Protein: CASSLRWGGHSNQPQHF.

The chain is built from TRBV24-1 and TRBJ2-1; 7 bases match TRBD2. V dropped 6 bases and J dropped 0; count of bases not matched to a gene: 7. Germline-derived CDR1 and CDR2 are KGHDR and SFDVKD. The CDR3 runs to 16 residues. CDR3 region: CATSPLSGVSYNEQFF. CDR3 coding DNA: TGTGCCACCAGTCCACTCAGCGGGGTCTCCTACAATGAGCAGTTCTTC.